Listed here are 24 T cell receptor beta chains from one sample, sequenced in a study of read filtering for tumor transcriptome and immune sequencing. This library used 300 to 500 ng RNA and molecular barcoded adaptors spanning alpha/delta and beta/gamma chains. TCRdb passed the reads through MiXCR, listing each CDR3 protein once. The data contain around 140,000 distinct CDR3 sequences, less than 15% of them singletons. Sequencing input: a population of CD138-negative cells sorted from bone marrow. The receptors were gathered from a donor over 35 with multiple myeloma.

The sample holds many counts of this clonotype. V is TRBV29-1 and J is TRBJ2-2; D is uncertain. Trimming removed 4 bases from V and 0 bases from J, with 12 bases in between. Germline V gene lookup returns CDR1 SQVTM and CDR2 ANQGSEA. The CDR3 totals 15 residues. CDR3 region: CSVVKPGANTGELFF. The CDR3 region has the DNA TGCAGCGTTGTTAAACCTGGGGCGAACACCGGGGAGCTGTTTTTT.

This clonotype was detected ten times or more. The chain has TRBV9 and TRBJ2-3, with a possible D match to TRBD2 (5 bases). The CDR3 loop spans 15 amino acids. Per germline, CDR1 SGDLS and CDR2 YYNGEE. Trimming stripped 0 bases from V and 4 bases from J, with 12 bases between. CDR3 region: CASSVGVGVADTQYF. The CDR3 DNA follows: TGTGCCAGCAGCGTAGGAGTGGGAGTGGCAGATACGCAGTATTTT.

This clonotype was detected only once. V and J are TRBV11-2 and TRBJ2-1, with D unclear. The germline V and J ends were trimmed by 0 bases and 4 bases, with 10 bases remaining between them. Germline-derived CDR1 and CDR2 are SGHAT and FQNNGV. The CDR3 spans 15 residues. The CDR3 spells CASSLDPFGYNEQFF. CDR3 DNA: TGTGCCAGCAGCTTAGACCCTTTTGGGTACAATGAGCAGTTCTTC. The full variable domain, in which reference TRBV11-2 and TRBJ2-1 provide the parts outside the CDR3, is EAGVAQSPRYKIIEKRQSVAFWCNPISGHATLYWYQQILGQGPKLLIQFQNNGVVDDSQLPKDRFSAERLKGVDSTLKIQPAKLEDSAVYLCASSLDPFGYNEQFFGPGTRLTVL.

With regard to this clonotype: Sequence at one end of the junction differs from germline and may be a read error. V is TRBV19 and J is TRBJ1-5; TRBD1 matches 8 bases. The germline V gene encodes CDR1 LNHDA and CDR2 SQIVND (reference sequence). The CDR3 is 17 residues long. CDR3 sequence reads: CASSIGVPGQVNLPQHF. DNA of the CDR3: TGTGCCAGTAGTATTGGTGTGCCGGGACAGGTGAATCTGCCCCAGCATTTT.

The V gene is TRBV27, the J gene TRBJ1-3; D not certain. Trimming removed 6 bases at V and 0 bases at J, with 9 bases between. Germline values: CDR1 MNHEY, CDR2 SMNVEV (reference sequence). CDR3 size: 14 residues. CDR3 DNA sequence: TGTGCCAGCAGGGATTTGACCTCTGGAAACACCATATATTTT. This encodes CASRDLTSGNTIYF.

This clonotype was recorded at least ten times. The rearrangement uses TRBV6-1 and TRBJ2-3, with 9 positions matching TRBD2. Trimming cost V 6 bases and J 3 bases; bases outside gene matches: 7. CDR3 length: 15 amino acids. Per germline, CDR1 MNHNS and CDR2 SASEGT. CDR3 coding DNA: TGTGCCAGCAGCCGACTAGCGGCAACGACAGATACGCAGTATTTT. Encoded protein: CASSRLAATTDTQYF.

This clonotype has at least ten counts. DNA for the CDR3: TGTGCCAGCAGTCCCAGCGGGAGGGCGGACGAGCAGTACTTC. Amino acids: CASSPSGRADEQYF. The chain links TRBV2 to TRBJ2-7, with 10 bases lining up with TRBD2. Losses at the gene ends were 5 bases for V and 5 bases for J; bases not matched to a gene: 6. Germline CDR1 and CDR2: SNHLY and FYNNEI. The CDR3 has 14 amino acids. Complete variable domain (other parts from reference TRBV2 and TRBJ2-7): EPEVTQTPSHQVTQMGQEVILRCVPISNHLYFYWYRQILGQKVEFLVSFYNNEISEKSEIFDDQFSVERPDGSNFTLKIRSTKLEDSAMYFCASSPSGRADEQYFGPGTRLTVT.

Concerning this clonotype: Since a much larger clone is just one base distant, this may be a read error. CDR3 sequence: CSVGDRDTFVYGYTF. DNA for the CDR3: TGCAGCGTTGGAGACCGGGACACATTTGTCTATGGCTACACCTTC. The gene calls are TRBV29-1 and TRBJ1-2; D might be TRBD1 (6 bases). This CDR3 comprises 15 residues. Between the trimmed V and J ends, which lost 4 bases and 4 bases, there was a span of 19 bases. In germline, CDR1 is SQVTM, CDR2 ANQGSEA.

This clonotype has at least ten counts. The chain links TRBV29-1 to TRBJ1-5; 10 bases line up with TRBD1. The CDR3 is 15 residues long. Germline CDR1 is SQVTM and CDR2 is ANQGSEA. V was pared by 4 bases and J by 7 bases, with 10 bases of the junction left unmatched. CDR3 bases: TGCAGCGTTGCAGACGGGACAGGGGCTGGGCAGCCCCAGCATTTT. Protein sequence: CSVADGTGAGQPQHF.

This clonotype was detected ten times or more. CDR3 sequence (DNA): TGTGCCAGCGGAAAAGACGTCCTCTACACCTTC. Amino acid sequence: CASGKDVLYTF. The genes are TRBV12-3 or TRBV12-4 and TRBJ1-2; D unclear. V lost 8 bases and J lost 10, with 14 bases in between. CDR3 length equals 11 residues.

This clonotype was counted ten times or more. The chain links TRBV29-1 to TRBJ2-7; no clear D. Per germline, CDR1 SQVTM and CDR2 ANQGSEA. The CDR3 consists of 12 residues. The V gene lost 7 bases and the J gene lost 2 bases, with 12 bases spanning the gap. The CDR3 spells CSGVGGTYEQYF. The CDR3 DNA is TGCAGCGGAGTCGGCGGTACCTACGAGCAGTACTTC.

This clonotype showed up many times. This chain links TRBV12-3 or TRBV12-4 with TRBJ2-7, with D tentatively TRBD1 or TRBD2 (5 bases each). The CDR3 length is 13 residues. V was clipped by 3 bases and J by 4 bases, with 10 bases between them. CDR3 in amino acids: CASSFGGVYEQYF. The CDR3 bases are TGTGCCAGCAGTTTTGGGGGAGTGTACGAGCAGTACTTC.

Remarks on this clonotype: A much larger clone sits a single nucleotide away, making a read error possible. No conserved phenylalanine or tryptophan ends this CDR3, so it is likely a read error. V gene TRBV4-3 combines with J gene TRBJ2-7, with 12 bases that match TRBD2. Looked up from germline, CDR1 is LGHNA and CDR2 is YSLEER. Trimming at V came to 4 bases and at J to 5 bases, leaving 6 bases not matched to a gene. The CDR3 is made up of 15 amino acids. In DNA form, the CDR3 reads TGCGCCAGCAGCCGCGGACTAGCGGGAAATAACGAGCAGTACTCC. Translated: CASSRGLAGNNEQYS.

This clonotype has at least ten counts. This sequence joins TRBV20-1 and TRBJ2-1, with 9 bases fitting TRBD2. The CDR3 totals 15 residues. CDR1 is DFQATT, CDR2 SNEGSKA, per germline (reference sequence). With V trimmed by 0 bases and J by 5 bases, 5 bases remained unmatched. The CDR3 sequence: CSARDLAGINNEQFF. CDR3 DNA: TGCAGTGCTAGAGACCTAGCGGGAATCAACAATGAGCAGTTCTTC.

This clonotype was detected ten times or more. The chain joins TRBV11-2 to TRBJ1-1; D gene uncertain. Germline values: CDR1 SGHAT, CDR2 FQNNGV. The CDR3 contains 13 residues. The V and J ends lost 0 bases and 6 bases respectively, with 8 bases between them. The CDR3 reads CASSLDETAEAFF. DNA of the CDR3: TGTGCCAGCAGCTTAGATGAAACGGCTGAAGCTTTCTTT.

This clonotype was seen at least ten times. The V gene is TRBV11-2, the J gene TRBJ2-3; weak D call: TRBD2 (6 bases). Germline V gives CDR1 SGHAT, CDR2 FQNNGV. The length of the CDR3 is 15 residues. With 1 base removed from V and 5 bases from J, the gap between germline ends came to 13 bases. The CDR3 here is CASSLGQLAGDTQYF. The CDR3 DNA is TGTGCCAGCAGCTTAGGACAACTAGCAGGAGATACGCAGTATTTT.

V gene TRBV7-3 combines with J gene TRBJ2-1, with 10 bases that match TRBD2. The CDR3 runs to 15 residues. The germline V gene encodes CDR1 SGHTA and CDR2 FQGTGA. The V gene end was trimmed by 2 bases and the J gene end by 9 bases; junction bases not matched to a gene: 7. The CDR3 nucleotides read TGTGCCAGCAGCTTAGGGTTAGCGGGAGGTAGTGAGCAGTTCTTC. This sequence encodes CASSLGLAGGSEQFF.

This clonotype appeared many times. The rearrangement uses TRBV3-1 and TRBJ1-1; the D is unclear. This CDR3 region has 15 residues. V dropped 6 bases and J dropped 0 bases, with 14 bases sitting between them. Looked up from germline, CDR1 is LGHDT and CDR2 is YNNKEL (reference sequence). CDR3 residues: CASSRIGELNTEAFF. The CDR3 DNA reads as TGTGCCAGCAGTCGCATCGGGGAATTGAACACTGAAGCTTTCTTT.

This clonotype has a count of ten or more. The chain carries TRBV2 and TRBJ2-2; TRBD2 matches at 9 bases. The CDR3 has 15 residues. Germline loops: CDR1 SNHLY, CDR2 FYNNEI. V was clipped by 6 bases and J by 4 bases; unmatched bases: 6. CDR3 sequence (DNA): TGTGCCAGCAGGTCCAGAGCGGGAGGCACCGGGGAGCTGTTTTTT. Translating gives CASRSRAGGTGELFF.

About this clonotype itself: This could be a read error, since a much larger clone is one nucleotide away. The V and J genes are TRBV6-1 and TRBJ1-1, with unresolved D. Germline-derived CDR1 and CDR2 are MNHNS and SASEGT. This CDR3 has 15 residues. The CDR3 sequence: CASSYSLGRNTEALF. The DNA for the CDR3 is TGTGCCAGCAGTTACTCCCTGGGCAGGAACACTGAAGCTCTCTTT.

This clonotype was seen at least ten times. The chain combines TRBV28 with TRBJ2-3; 10 positions agree with TRBD2. Germline CDR1 reads MDHEN; CDR2 reads SYDVKM. The CDR3 has 17 amino acids. The V and J ends lost 4 bases and 1 base, in that order; junction bases with no gene match: 8. CDR3: CASSSTSGRGGTDTQYF. CDR3 DNA sequence: TGTGCCAGCAGTTCGACTAGCGGGCGAGGGGGCACAGATACGCAGTATTTT.

There are many counts of this clonotype. The rearrangement joins TRBV5-1 to TRBJ2-5, with 7 bases identical to TRBD2. The trim removed 2 bases at V and 5 bases at J, leaving 3 bases unmatched. From germline, CDR1 is SGHRS and CDR2 YFSETQ. CDR3 length: 13 amino acids. The CDR3 is CASSFGGMETQYF. CDR3 DNA: TGCGCCAGCAGCTTCGGGGGGATGGAGACCCAGTACTTC.

This clonotype was seen ten or more times. The J gene is TRBJ2-1, the V gene TRBV12-5; 8 nucleotides line up with TRBD2. Germline-derived CDR1 and CDR2 are LGHNT and FRNRAP. V lost 5 bases and J lost 1; bases outside the gene matches: 7. The CDR3 loop spans 16 amino acids. The CDR3 reads CASGESGSWSYNEQFF. The CDR3 DNA sequence: TGTGCTAGTGGTGAAAGCGGGAGTTGGTCCTACAATGAGCAGTTCTTC.

This clonotype has a count of ten or more. The J gene is TRBJ2-3, the V gene TRBV20-1; tentatively, D is TRBD1 or TRBD2 (6 bases each). This CDR3 has 12 amino acids. CDR1 DFQATT and CDR2 SNEGSKA come from the germline V gene (reference sequence). CDR3 residues: CTAGGAQGAQYF. The CDR3 region has the DNA TGCACCGCCGGGGGCGCACAAGGGGCGCAGTATTTT.